This is a list of T cell receptor beta chains from one sample in a study of cytomegalovirus exposure and HLA in healthy donors. This table comes from immunoSEQ multiplex PCR, and its TCRdb copy is limited to in-frame clones, with some not included. This sample carries about 130,000 clones, 15% to 20% of them seen once, and the ten largest clones take approximately 2.9%. The sequenced sample was PBMCs. These receptors were obtained from a female donor in good health and CMV-seropositive. Each CDR3 is given with its conserved first and last residue. Each record gives: V gene, CDR3 protein.

TRBV29-1 | CSVAQGANQPQHF
TRBV6-5 | CASIRTSGGGEQYF
TRBV4-1 | CASSPGTPTYNEQFF
TRBV2 | CASSEGQGEQPQHF
TRBV6-1 | CASTPIGEADTQYF
TRBV4-1 | CASSQDRARGGDTGELFF
TRBV30 | CAWSKGGGISYEQYF
TRBV5-6 | CASSFLTSERSSYEQYF
TRBV18 | CASSSGQEGRPQHF
TRBV5-4 | CASSWVGTGKDTGELFF
TRBV29-1 | CSVEEWPGGYTF
TRBV14 | CASSRRENEQFF
TRBV19 | CASRMTGFNYGYTF
TRBV5-4 | CASSLTQGAGANVLTF
TRBV28 | CASSLYRVSRLAGGEQFF
TRBV5-1 | CASSATSGVLYEQYF
TRBV10-3 | CATGTGGDYGYTF
TRBV5-1 | CASSHEGQVSYEQYF
TRBV5-1 | CASTKGDNTDTQYF
TRBV5-1 | CASSAPSGSGEQFF
TRBV27 | CASSPLGRNNEQFF
TRBV4-1 | CASSQALAGRQETQYF
TRBV19 | CASRGGPHEQYF
TRBV4-1 | CASSQVPGLDYGYTF
TRBV11-3 | CASSSGTGDTGELFF
TRBV27 | CASSLQVWNTEAFF
TRBV2 | CASMYSHGTGELFF
TRBV5-1 | CASSLAGAPYEQYF
TRBV27 | CASSLSAGVGDYTQYF
TRBV29-1 | CSVDNRDRAPNEQFF
TRBV5-6 | CASSLGRRNTEAFF
TRBV9 | CASSATQWETQYF
TRBV5-1 | CASSLGLAGGLEQYF
TRBV19 | CASSKTSGHLLNTEAFF
TRBV7-9 | CASSSTQTSGGSSTDTQYF
TRBV30 | CAGNRGPITEAFF
TRBV5-4 | CASSLDVWTAQETQYF
TRBV14 | CASRHSGRAYEQYF
TRBV9 | CASSVAGGGAADTQYF
TRBV4-3 | CASSQDQRADTQYF
TRBV30 | CAWSVQGGETQYF
TRBV6-5 | CATYTSRANTEAFF
TRBV5-1 | CASRNRAGLGYNEQFF
TRBV7-2 | CASSLERQDSNQPQHF
TRBV11-2 | CASSLGAVQETQYF
TRBV6-6 | CASSYGASGANVLTF
TRBV5-6 | CASSWDRGRGYTF
TRBV5-6 | CASSDWDRVDGYTF
TRBV5-1 | CASSSGTGGGTTQFF
TRBV19 | CASRQQGLNTEAFF
TRBV5-6 | CASSGTHEQFF
TRBV30 | CAWSITTGNTQYF
TRBV6-5 | CASSYSNRRYNYGYTF
TRBV5-1 | CASSEGTSGSTDTQYF
TRBV29-1 | CSVGQNYGYTF
TRBV11-2 | CASSSFSRRNEQFF
TRBV6-5 | CASSPWGDNSPLHF
TRBV7-8 | CASSSRLAGGTTDTQYF
TRBV6-5 | CASGVTGKHTEAFF
TRBV12-5 | CASGFIRDRSYEQYF